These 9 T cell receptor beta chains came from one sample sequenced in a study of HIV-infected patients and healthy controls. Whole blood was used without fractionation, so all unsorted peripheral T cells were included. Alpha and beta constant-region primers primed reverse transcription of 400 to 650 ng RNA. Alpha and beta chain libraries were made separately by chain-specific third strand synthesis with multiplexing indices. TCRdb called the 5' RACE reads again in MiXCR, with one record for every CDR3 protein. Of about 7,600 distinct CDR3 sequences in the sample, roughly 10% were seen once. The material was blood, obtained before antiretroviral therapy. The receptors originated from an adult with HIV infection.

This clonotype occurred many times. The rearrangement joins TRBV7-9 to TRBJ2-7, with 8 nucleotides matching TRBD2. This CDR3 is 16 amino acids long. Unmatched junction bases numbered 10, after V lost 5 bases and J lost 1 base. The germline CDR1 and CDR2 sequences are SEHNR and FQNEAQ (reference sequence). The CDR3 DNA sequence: TGTGCCAGCAGCCCTGGTCCCCGCGGGGGGTCCTACGAGCAGTACTTC. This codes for CASSPGPRGGSYEQYF.

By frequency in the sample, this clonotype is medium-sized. The CDR3 coding sequence is TGTGCCAGCAGCCCTCAGTATCACGGGGATGAGCAGTTCTTC. It codes for CASSPQYHGDEQFF. The V and J genes are TRBV7-9 and TRBJ2-1; TRBD2 might be the D (5 bases). Germline CDR1 is SEHNR and CDR2 is FQNEAQ (reference sequence). Trimming left V 5 bases short and J 8 bases short, with 16 bases between. The CDR3 runs to 14 residues.

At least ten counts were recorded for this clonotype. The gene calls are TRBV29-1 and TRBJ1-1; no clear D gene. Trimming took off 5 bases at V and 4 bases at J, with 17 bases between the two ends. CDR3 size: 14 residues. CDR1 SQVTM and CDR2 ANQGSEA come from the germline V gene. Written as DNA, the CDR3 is TGCAGCGTTTCTACCGGTTCGGGAGTCACTGAAGCTTTCTTT. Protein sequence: CSVSTGSGVTEAFF.

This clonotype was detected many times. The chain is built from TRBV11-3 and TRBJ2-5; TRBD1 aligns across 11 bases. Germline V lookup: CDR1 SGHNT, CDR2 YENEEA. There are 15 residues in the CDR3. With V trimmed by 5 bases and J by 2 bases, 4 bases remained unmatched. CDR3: CASSTGQGGQETQYF. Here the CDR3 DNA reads TGTGCCAGCAGCACGGGACAGGGGGGTCAAGAGACCCAGTACTTC. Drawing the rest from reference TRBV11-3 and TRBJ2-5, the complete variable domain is EAGVVQSPRYKIIEKKQPVAFWCNPISGHNTLYWYLQNLGQGPELLIRYENEEAVDDSQLPKDRFSAERLKGVDSTLKIQPAELGDSAVYLCASSTGQGGQETQYFGPGTRLLVL.

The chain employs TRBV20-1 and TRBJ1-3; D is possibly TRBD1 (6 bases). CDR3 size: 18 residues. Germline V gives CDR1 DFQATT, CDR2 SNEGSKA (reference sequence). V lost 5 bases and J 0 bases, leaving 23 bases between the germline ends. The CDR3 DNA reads TGCAGTGCTTCCCCGGAGGGGGGGGCTAAAAGCTCTGGAAACACCATATATTTT. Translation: CSASPEGGAKSSGNTIYF.

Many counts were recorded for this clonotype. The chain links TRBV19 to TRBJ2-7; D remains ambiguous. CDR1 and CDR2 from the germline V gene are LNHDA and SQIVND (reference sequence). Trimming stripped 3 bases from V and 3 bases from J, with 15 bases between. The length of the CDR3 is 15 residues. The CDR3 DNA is TGTGCCAGTAGTATCTCAGGCAGTCTTGGCTACGAGCAGTACTTC. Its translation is CASSISGSLGYEQYF.

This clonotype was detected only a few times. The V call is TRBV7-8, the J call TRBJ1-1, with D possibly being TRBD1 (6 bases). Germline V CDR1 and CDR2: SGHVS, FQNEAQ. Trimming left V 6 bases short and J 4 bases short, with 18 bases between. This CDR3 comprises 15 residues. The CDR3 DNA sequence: TGTGCCAGCAGTAACTGGGGGGCGCTGGGCACTGAAGCTTTCTTT. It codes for CASSNWGALGTEAFF. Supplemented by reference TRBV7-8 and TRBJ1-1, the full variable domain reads GAGVSQSPRYKVAKRGQDVALRCDPISGHVSLFWYQQALGQGPEFLTYFQNEAQLDKSGLPSDRFFAERPEGSVSTLKIQRTQQEDSAVYLCASSNWGALGTEAFFGQGTRLTVV.

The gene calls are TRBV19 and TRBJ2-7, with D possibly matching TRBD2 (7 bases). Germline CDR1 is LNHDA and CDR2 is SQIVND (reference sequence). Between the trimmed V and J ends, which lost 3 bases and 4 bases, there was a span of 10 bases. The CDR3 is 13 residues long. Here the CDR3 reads CASSMRGGYEQYF. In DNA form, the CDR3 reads TGTGCCAGTAGTATGAGGGGGGGTTACGAGCAGTACTTC.

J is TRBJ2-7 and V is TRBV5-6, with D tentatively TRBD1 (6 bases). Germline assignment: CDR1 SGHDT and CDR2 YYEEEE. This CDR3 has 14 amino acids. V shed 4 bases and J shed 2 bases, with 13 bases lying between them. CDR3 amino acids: CASSPQGFTYEQYF. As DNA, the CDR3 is TGTGCCAGCAGCCCGCAGGGGTTCACCTACGAGCAGTACTTC.